Listed below are T cell receptor beta chains from one sample, sequenced in a study of breast tumors, draining lymph nodes, adjacent tissues. TCRdb fed the multiplex PCR reads into MiXCR, producing one record per CDR3 protein. The sample records approximately 40,000 distinct CDR3 sequences, over 30% being singletons. Sequences were obtained from breast tumor tissue. The receptors were sampled from a female donor with breast cancer. Some clones in this sample may be carry-over from other donors' samples. CDR3s include the opening cysteine and the closing phenylalanine or tryptophan. D genes are given only for firm matches. Rows give clone size only sometimes, using once, few, many, or a class for an expanded clone.

v_call	clone_size	j_call	d_call	cdr3_aa	cdr3_nt
TRBV10-3	many	TRBJ1-6	NA	CAIGRGSYSPLHF	TGTGCCATCGGGCGGGGCAGTTATTCACCCCTCCACTTT
TRBV6-1	many	TRBJ2-4	TRBD2	CASSEVAGVGNIQYF	TGTGCCAGCAGTGAAGTAGCGGGAGTCGGAAACATTCAGTACTTC
TRBV20-1	many	TRBJ2-1	TRBD2	CSASSPGLAVYNEQFF	TGCAGTGCTAGTTCACCCGGACTAGCGGTCTACAATGAGCAGTTCTTC
TRBV3-1	NA	TRBJ1-1	NA	CASSQVRARETEAFF	TGTGCCAGCAGCCAAGTCAGGGCACGGGAGACTGAAGCTTTCTTT
TRBV20-1	many	TRBJ1-5	NA	CSASRTRNQPQHF	TGCAGTGCTAGTCGTACCCGCAATCAGCCCCAGCATTTT
TRBV27	large	TRBJ1-5	NA	CASSLYRGDQPQHF	TGTGCCAGCAGTTTATATCGGGGGGATCAGCCCCAGCATTTT
TRBV20-1	many	TRBJ2-3	NA	CSASGGTSTDTQYF	TGCAGTGCTAGCGGTGGGACAAGCACAGATACGCAGTATTTT
TRBV9	NA	TRBJ1-1	TRBD1	CASSVEGARPTEAFF	TGTGCCAGCAGCGTAGAGGGGGCGAGACCCACTGAAGCTTTCTTT
TRBV4-3	many	TRBJ2-7	TRBD1	CASSQRDRVGYEQYF	TGCGCCAGCAGCCAGCGGGACAGGGTTGGATACGAGCAGTACTTC
TRBV28	few	TRBJ2-7	NA	CASSFGGFSYEQYF	TGTGCCAGCAGTTTTGGTGGGTTTTCCTACGAGCAGTACTTC
TRBV20-1	many	TRBJ2-7	NA	CSAHGATSKVEQYF	TGCAGTGCTCACGGGGCTACTAGCAAGGTCGAGCAGTACTTC
TRBV12-3/TRBV12-4	NA	TRBJ2-1	NA	CASSGFAGTNNEQFF	TGTGCCAGCAGTGGGTTCGCGGGGACAAATAATGAGCAGTTCTTC
TRBV3-1	many	TRBJ1-6	TRBD1	CASRGTGINSPLHF	TGTGCCAGCAGAGGGACAGGCATTAATTCACCCCTCCACTTT
TRBV28	once	TRBJ2-7	NA	CASSNDFYEQYF	TGTGCCAGCAGTAATGACTTCTACGAGCAGTACTTC
TRBV19	many	TRBJ2-7	NA	CASSVTRTAGYEQYF	TGTGCCAGTAGTGTTACCCGGACAGCGGGGTACGAGCAGTACTTC
TRBV5-6	many	TRBJ2-3	NA	CASSSTGWDTQYF	TGTGCCAGCAGCTCAACAGGGTGGGATACGCAGTATTTT
TRBV7-3	many	TRBJ2-1	NA	CASSLTAGTPEQFF	TGTGCCAGCAGCTTAACGGCGGGGACTCCTGAGCAGTTCTTC
TRBV14	few	TRBJ2-3	TRBD2	CASSPYKGLAGGPSTDTQYF	TGTGCCAGCAGCCCCTACAAAGGACTAGCGGGAGGGCCGAGCACAGATACGCAGTATTTT
TRBV20-1	many	TRBJ2-5	TRBD2	CSAVFGTAAGSKETQYF	TGCAGTGCGGTTTTCGGGACGGCAGCGGGGTCCAAAGAGACCCAGTACTTC
TRBV9	many	TRBJ2-1	TRBD1	CASSVEGQGDEQFF	TGTGCCAGCAGCGTAGAAGGACAGGGTGATGAGCAGTTCTTC
TRBV7-8	many	TRBJ2-2	NA	CASSLAGEAGELFF	TGTGCCAGCAGCTTAGCAGGGGAGGCCGGGGAGCTGTTTTTT
TRBV6-6	many	TRBJ1-2	NA	CASSSSGGGRTGYGYTF	TGTGCCAGCAGCTCTTCCGGGGGGGGCCGAACTGGGTATGGCTACACCTTC
TRBV20-1	NA	TRBJ2-1	NA	CSANPIRDRYNEQFF	TGCAGTGCTAACCCCATTCGAGACAGATACAATGAGCAGTTCTTC
TRBV7-2	many	TRBJ2-1	TRBD2	CASSRTSGTLREQFF	TGTGCCAGCAGCCGGACTAGCGGGACCCTCCGGGAGCAGTTCTTC
TRBV18	NA	TRBJ2-1	NA	CASSPDSPNEQFF	TGTGCCAGCTCACCTGACAGTCCTAATGAGCAGTTCTTC
TRBV27	NA	TRBJ2-2	TRBD2	CASSFEREGDGELFF	TGTGCCAGCAGTTTTGAGCGGGAGGGGGACGGGGAGCTGTTTTTT
TRBV11-2	many	TRBJ1-3	NA	CASSSTVAGNTIYF	TGTGCCAGCAGCTCGACGGTGGCTGGAAACACCATATATTTT
TRBV6-2/TRBV6-3	many	TRBJ2-7	TRBD2	CASSYGLAGDLSYEQYF	TGTGCCAGCAGTTATGGACTAGCGGGAGACCTCTCCTACGAGCAGTACTTC
TRBV5-6	NA	TRBJ2-7	TRBD1	CASSLAGQGAQGSYEQYF	TGTGCCAGCAGCTTGGCCGGACAGGGGGCGCAGGGATCCTACGAGCAGTACTTC
TRBV6-7	many	TRBJ1-2	NA	CASSVREYGYTF	TGTGCCAGCAGTGTCAGGGAGTATGGCTACACCTTC
TRBV24-1	many	TRBJ2-1	NA	CATRSRGGNEQFF	TGTGCCACTAGAAGCAGGGGAGGAAATGAGCAGTTCTTC
TRBV19	many	TRBJ2-7	TRBD2	CASSETGQPTSGKTHEQYF	TGTGCCAGTAGCGAAACGGGACAGCCGACTAGCGGGAAAACCCACGAGCAGTACTTC
TRBV20-1	many	TRBJ1-5	TRBD1	CSARDPRGLNQPQHF	TGCAGTGCTAGAGATCCGAGGGGGCTCAATCAGCCCCAGCATTTT
TRBV14	many	TRBJ2-3	TRBD2	CASSQVLGGRAFQYF	TGTGCCAGCAGCCAAGTTTTGGGCGGGAGGGCCTTCCAGTATTTT
TRBV12-3/TRBV12-4	many	TRBJ2-1	NA	CASSLFSGVGYNEQFF	TGTGCCAGCAGCCTTTTTTCGGGAGTGGGCTACAATGAGCAGTTCTTC
TRBV19	many	TRBJ2-5	NA	CASSNQETQYF	TGTGCCAGTAGTAACCAAGAGACCCAGTACTTC
TRBV6-6	NA	TRBJ2-7	TRBD1	CASTTAGGYYEQYF	TGTGCCAGCACCACAGCAGGGGGATACTACGAGCAGTACTTC
TRBV7-9	many	TRBJ2-2	NA	CASSLARGPDRFTGELFF	TGTGCCAGCAGCTTAGCGCGAGGGCCTGACAGATTCACCGGGGAGCTGTTTTTT
TRBV11-3	once	TRBJ2-2	NA	CASSLEWAGGLFF	TGTGCCAGCAGCTTGGAGTGGGCCGGGGGGCTGTTTTTT
TRBV7-2	NA	TRBJ2-4	NA	CASSCPRDGKNIQYF	TGTGCCAGCAGTTGCCCCCGGGACGGCAAAAACATTCAGTACTTC
TRBV11-3	once	TRBJ1-2	NA	CASSFRADYGYTF	TGTGCCAGCAGCTTTCGGGCAGACTATGGCTACACCTTC
TRBV6-1	many	TRBJ1-6	NA	CASSEVIDSPLHF	TGTGCCAGCAGTGAAGTAATAGATTCACCCCTCCACTTT
TRBV7-9	NA	TRBJ2-1	TRBD1	CASSSRDRSTQFF	TGTGCCAGCAGCTCCCGGGACAGGAGTACCCAGTTCTTC
TRBV6-6	many	TRBJ2-7	TRBD2	CASRKGASGSYEQYF	TGTGCCAGCCGAAAGGGGGCTAGCGGGAGTTACGAGCAGTACTTC
TRBV6-1	many	TRBJ1-5	NA	CASSEGRAGNQPQHF	TGTGCCAGCAGTGAAGGCAGGGCGGGCAATCAGCCCCAGCATTTT
TRBV12-3/TRBV12-4	many	TRBJ2-2	NA	CASSFGNGELFF	NA
TRBV12-3/TRBV12-4	many	TRBJ1-4	TRBD1	CASSSSRGPGEKLFF	TGTGCCAGCAGTTCCTCCAGGGGGCCCGGTGAAAAACTGTTTTTT
TRBV10-2	many	TRBJ2-1	TRBD2	CASSESRGGRGGPGNEQFF	TGCGCCAGCAGTGAGTCGCGGGGAGGGCGGGGAGGGCCCGGGAATGAGCAGTTCTTC
TRBV5-1	many	TRBJ2-7	TRBD2	CASRLGGGGTYEQYF	TGCGCCAGCAGGCTGGGGGGCGGGGGGACGTACGAGCAGTACTTC
TRBV7-2	many	TRBJ2-3	TRBD2	CASSLLAGTSTDTQYF	TGTGCCAGCAGCTTACTAGCGGGAACTAGCACAGATACGCAGTATTTT
TRBV7-3	NA	TRBJ1-6	NA	CASSDSPSTPLHF	TGTGCCAGCAGCGACTCCCCCAGTACACCCCTCCACTTT